A selection of T cell receptor beta chains follows, all from one sample in a study of shared clonotypes between healthy human individuals. The method was immunoSEQ multiplex PCR; TCRdb's version includes in-frame clones alone and lacks a portion of them. The sample holds almost 700,000 clones; 92% are singletons and the top ten take about 24%. The source material was naive CD8+ T cells sorted from blood. The source is a man aged 30 to 39 in good health. The CDR3 runs from the conserved cysteine through the conserved F or W. A D gene is named only where the DNA matches it firmly. Some rows have no size entry. The others give once, few or many, or a class for an expanded clone.

v_call	j_call	d_call	clone_size	cdr3_aa	cdr3_nt
TRBV7-9	TRBJ1-1	TRBD1	NA	CASSPGQGPHEAFF	TGTGCCAGCAGCCCCGGACAGGGTCCACATGAAGCTTTCTTT
TRBV7-8	TRBJ2-6	NA	NA	CASSLDFGANVLTF	TGTGCCAGCAGCTTAGATTTCGGGGCCAACGTCCTGACTTTC
TRBV7-8	TRBJ1-1	NA	NA	CASSLDEAGPMNTEAFF	TGTGCCAGCAGCTTAGACGAGGCAGGGCCCATGAACACTGAAGCTTTCTTT
TRBV6-6	TRBJ2-3	NA	NA	CASSYSRREEADTQYF	TGTGCCAGCAGTTACTCGAGGAGGGAGGAGGCAGATACGCAGTATTTT
TRBV5-4	TRBJ2-7	NA	NA	CASSLGGLGGYSYEQYF	TGTGCCAGCAGCTTGGGCGGGCTAGGGGGGTACTCCTACGAGCAGTACTTC
TRBV7-8	TRBJ2-7	NA	NA	CASSPLSVSSYEQYF	TGTGCCAGCAGCCCCCTATCAGTGTCCTCCTACGAGCAGTACTTC
TRBV7-6	TRBJ2-1	TRBD2	NA	CASSLAGLGYNEQFF	TGTGCCAGCAGCTTAGCGGGACTAGGATACAATGAGCAGTTCTTC
TRBV15	TRBJ2-1	TRBD1	once	CATSRGSRGRYNEQFF	TGTGCCACCAGCAGGGGTTCCAGGGGGCGGTACAATGAGCAGTTCTTC
TRBV4-1	TRBJ2-4	NA	NA	CASSHEDEGTVVGAKNIQYF	TGCGCCAGCAGCCACGAGGATGAGGGTACGGTTGTAGGGGCCAAAAACATTCAGTACTTC
TRBV6-6	TRBJ2-3	NA	once	CASSYRLRNTDTQYF	TGTGCCAGCAGTTACCGGCTACGGAACACAGATACGCAGTATTTT
TRBV19	TRBJ1-3	NA	NA	CASSVLSSGNTIYF	TGTGCCAGTAGTGTCCTCTCCTCTGGAAACACCATATATTTT
TRBV2	TRBJ2-1	NA	NA	CASSEHNYELSYNEQFF	TGTGCCAGCAGTGAACATAATTACGAGTTATCCTACAATGAGCAGTTCTTC
TRBV5-1	TRBJ2-2	TRBD1	NA	CASSHRGLAVGTGELFF	TGCGCCAGCAGCCATAGGGGGCTAGCAGTCGGCACCGGGGAGCTGTTTTTT
TRBV4-3	TRBJ2-7	NA	NA	CASSQEGRATYEQYF	TGCGCCAGCAGCCAAGAAGGCAGGGCAACCTACGAGCAGTACTTC
TRBV15	TRBJ2-1	TRBD1	NA	CATSRSRAGGTWNEQFF	TGTGCCACCAGCAGATCGCGGGCAGGGGGCACTTGGAATGAGCAGTTCTTC
TRBV4-1	TRBJ2-7	TRBD1	NA	CASSRTGGSYEQYF	TGCGCCAGCTCTAGAACAGGGGGATCCTACGAGCAGTACTTC
TRBV5-5	TRBJ2-5	NA	NA	CASSLEVADLYQETQYF	TGTGCCAGCAGCTTGGAGGTGGCGGACCTGTACCAAGAGACCCAGTACTTC
TRBV14	TRBJ1-3	NA	NA	CANRIRARDTIYF	TGTGCCAACCGTATACGGGCGCGGGACACCATATATTTT
TRBV11-2	TRBJ2-1	NA	NA	CASSLAGEPYNEQFF	TGTGCCAGCAGCTTAGCGGGGGAGCCCTACAATGAGCAGTTCTTC
TRBV4-3	TRBJ2-1	TRBD1	once	CASSPDGQGSYNEQFF	TGCGCCAGCAGCCCTGATGGACAGGGGTCCTACAATGAGCAGTTCTTC
TRBV10-1	TRBJ2-1	NA	few	CASSESQAGGGQFF	TGCGCCAGCAGTGAGTCCCAGGCCGGAGGTGGGCAGTTCTTC
TRBV7-9	TRBJ2-1	NA	once	CASSSDTGEPYNEQFF	TGTGCCAGCAGCTCGGATACGGGGGAGCCCTACAATGAGCAGTTCTTC
TRBV15	TRBJ2-5	TRBD1	NA	CATSRGPGQGAWETQYF	TGTGCCACCAGCAGAGGCCCCGGACAGGGGGCTTGGGAGACCCAGTACTTC
TRBV7-6	TRBJ2-1	TRBD2	NA	CASRGGLAGGNEQFF	TGTGCCAGCAGGGGGGGGCTAGCGGGAGGTAATGAGCAGTTCTTC
TRBV7-9	TRBJ2-1	NA	once	CASSPHLLSTGRDEQFF	TGTGCCAGCAGCCCCCACCTCCTATCGACAGGACGGGATGAGCAGTTCTTC
TRBV28	TRBJ2-3	NA	NA	CASTRSKTFFSDTQYF	TGTGCCAGCACGAGATCTAAAACCTTTTTTTCAGATACGCAGTATTTT
TRBV28	TRBJ2-7	TRBD2	NA	CASSLGLAGTYEQYF	TGTGCCAGCAGTTTAGGTCTAGCGGGGACCTACGAGCAGTACTTC
TRBV7-8	TRBJ2-1	NA	NA	CASSLIRVLVVDNEQFF	TGTGCCAGCAGCTTAATCCGAGTTCTTGTTGTTGACAATGAGCAGTTCTTC
TRBV29-1	TRBJ2-1	NA	NA	CSVEDLDTYNEQFF	TGCAGCGTTGAAGATCTAGATACCTACAATGAGCAGTTCTTC